This TCR beta chain was sequenced in a study of T cell repertoires in cytomegalovirus infection. Study information: Indications of both CMV infection and matching HLA type were provided by public TCR beta signatures.

Study-wide results and caveats: HLA-C-restricted CMV clonotypes gave the most frequent clonotype in two of eight donors. There were carriers of CMV plus the relevant HLA, and cumulative public TCR beta family frequency identified them.

The CDR3 contains 14 residues. V lost 1 base to trimming and J lost 2 bases, with 9 bases between them. Germline CDR1 reads SEHNR; CDR2 reads FQNEAQ (reference sequence). This clonotype was detected many times. The antigen remains undetermined. TCRdb re-called the reads with MiXCR, one entry per CDR3 protein. The sample records around 440,000 distinct CDR3 sequences, approximately 11% being singletons. The receptor's source is a human donor in good health (CMV status not recorded). Some clones in this sample may be carry-over from other donors' samples. The sample was PBMCs. This chain links TRBV7-9 with TRBJ2-7; D remains unclear. In nucleotides, the CDR3 is TGTGCCAGCAGCTTAGTTCCAAGCCCCTACGAGCAGTACTTC. Its protein product is CASSLVPSPYEQYF.